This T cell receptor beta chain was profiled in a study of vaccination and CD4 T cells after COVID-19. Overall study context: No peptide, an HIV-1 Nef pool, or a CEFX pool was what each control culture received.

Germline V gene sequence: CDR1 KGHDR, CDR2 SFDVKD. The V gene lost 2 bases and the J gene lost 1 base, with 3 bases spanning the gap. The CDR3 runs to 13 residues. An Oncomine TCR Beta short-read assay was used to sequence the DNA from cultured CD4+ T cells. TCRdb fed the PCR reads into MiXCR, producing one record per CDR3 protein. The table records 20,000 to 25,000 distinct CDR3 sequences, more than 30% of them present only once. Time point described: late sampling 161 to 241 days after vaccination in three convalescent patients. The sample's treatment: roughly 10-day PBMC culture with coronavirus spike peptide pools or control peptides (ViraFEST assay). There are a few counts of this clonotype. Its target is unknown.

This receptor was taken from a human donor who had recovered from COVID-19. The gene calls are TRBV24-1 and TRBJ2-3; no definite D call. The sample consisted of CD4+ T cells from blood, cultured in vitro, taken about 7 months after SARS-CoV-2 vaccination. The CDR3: CATSDYRTDTQYF. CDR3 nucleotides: TGTGCCACCAGTGATTACCGCACAGATACGCAGTATTTT.